This entry describes one T cell receptor beta chain. What it binds is unknown. This entry belongs to a study of T cells expressing NK-cell markers. Regarding the study as a whole: Whether expanded NKG2C+ T cell clones were HCMV-specific remained unclear.

This CDR3 has 15 amino acids. The germline CDR1 and CDR2 sequences are SGHTA and FQGNSA. TCRdb re-called the 5' RACE reads and shows each CDR3 protein once, DNA omitted. This sample contains 350,000 to 400,000 distinct CDR3 sequences. The sequenced sample was blood T cells: a sorted CD56 or NKG2C T cell subset, CD4+ or CD8+ T cells, or bulk PBMC T cells (not recorded which). The V gene is TRBV7-2, the J gene TRBJ1-1; TCRdb returns TRBD1, unconfirmable since there is no DNA. This TCR was recovered from a woman aged 50 to 60 in good health. CDR3 protein: CASSFRQAGNTEAFF.